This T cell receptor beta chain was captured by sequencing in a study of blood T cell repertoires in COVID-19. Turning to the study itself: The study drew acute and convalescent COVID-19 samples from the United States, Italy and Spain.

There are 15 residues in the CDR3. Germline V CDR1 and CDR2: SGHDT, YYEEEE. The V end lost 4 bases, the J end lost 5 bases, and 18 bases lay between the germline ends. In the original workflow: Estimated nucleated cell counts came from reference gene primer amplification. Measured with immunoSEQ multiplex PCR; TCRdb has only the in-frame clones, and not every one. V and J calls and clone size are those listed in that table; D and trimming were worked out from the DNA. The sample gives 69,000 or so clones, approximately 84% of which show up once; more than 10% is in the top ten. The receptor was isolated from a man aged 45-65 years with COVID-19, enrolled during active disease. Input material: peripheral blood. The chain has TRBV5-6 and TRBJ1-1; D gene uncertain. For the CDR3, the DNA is TGTGCCAGCAGCCCCCTTACGAGGACTGAGACTGAAGCTTTCTTT. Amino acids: CASSPLTRTETEAFF.